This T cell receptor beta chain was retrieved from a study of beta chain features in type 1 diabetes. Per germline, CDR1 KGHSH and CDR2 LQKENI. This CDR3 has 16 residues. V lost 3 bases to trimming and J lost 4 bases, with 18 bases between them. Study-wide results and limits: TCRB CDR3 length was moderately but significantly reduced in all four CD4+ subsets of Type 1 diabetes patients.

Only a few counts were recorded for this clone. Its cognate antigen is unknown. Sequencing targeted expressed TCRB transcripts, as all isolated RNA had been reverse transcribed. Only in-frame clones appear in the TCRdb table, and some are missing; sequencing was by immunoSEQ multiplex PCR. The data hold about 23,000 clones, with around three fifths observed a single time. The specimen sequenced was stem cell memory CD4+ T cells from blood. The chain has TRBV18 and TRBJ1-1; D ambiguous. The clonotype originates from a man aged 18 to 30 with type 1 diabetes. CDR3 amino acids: CASSPRRQRESTEAFF. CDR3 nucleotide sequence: TGTGCCAGCTCACCGAGGAGGCAGCGGGAGAGCACTGAAGCTTTCTTT.